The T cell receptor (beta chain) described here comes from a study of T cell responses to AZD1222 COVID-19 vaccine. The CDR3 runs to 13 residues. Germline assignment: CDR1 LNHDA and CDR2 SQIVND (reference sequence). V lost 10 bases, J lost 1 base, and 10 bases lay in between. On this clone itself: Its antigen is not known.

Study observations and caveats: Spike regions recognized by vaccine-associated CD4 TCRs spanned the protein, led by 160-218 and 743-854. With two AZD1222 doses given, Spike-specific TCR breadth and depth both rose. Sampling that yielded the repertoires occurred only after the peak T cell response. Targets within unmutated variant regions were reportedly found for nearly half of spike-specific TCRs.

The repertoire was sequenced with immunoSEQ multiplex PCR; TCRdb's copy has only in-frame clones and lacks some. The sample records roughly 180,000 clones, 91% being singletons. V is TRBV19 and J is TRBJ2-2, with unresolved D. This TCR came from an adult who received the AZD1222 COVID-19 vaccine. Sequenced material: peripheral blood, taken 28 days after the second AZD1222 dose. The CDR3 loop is CATRKMNTGELFF. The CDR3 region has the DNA TGTGCCACCCGGAAGATGAACACCGGGGAGCTGTTTTTT. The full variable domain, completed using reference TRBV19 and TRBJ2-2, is DGGITQSPKYLFRKEGQNVTLSCEQNLNHDAMYWYRQDPGQGLRLIYYSQIVNDFQKGDIAEGYSVSREKKESFPLTVTSAQKNPTAFYLCATRKMNTGELFFGEGSRLTVL.